This section outlines one TCR beta chain sequence together with its context. The sample comes from a study of CD8 T cells in Susac syndrome. Random hexamers were used to reverse transcribe an amount of roughly 0.5 to 1 ug RNA. TCRdb analysed the immunoSEQ multiplex PCR reads with MiXCR anew, one entry per CDR3 protein. The sample records under 550,000 distinct CDR3 sequences, 75% to 90% being singletons. V shed 3 bases and J shed 2 bases, with 11 bases lying between them. CDR1 and CDR2 from the germline V gene are GTSNPN and SVGIG (reference sequence). The CDR3 contains 13 residues. Sample: CD8+ T cells from PBMCs. The chain is built from TRBV30 and TRBJ2-7, with TRBD1 as a possible D gene (6 bases). The TCR comes from a human donor with multiple sclerosis. CDR3: CAWRTYRAYEQYF. The CDR3 region has the DNA TGTGCCTGGAGAACTTACAGGGCCTACGAGCAGTACTTC.